The rows below give T cell receptor beta chains drawn from one sample of a study of T cell repertoires in cytomegalovirus infection. Their antigen targets remain unknown. MiXCR, applied by TCRdb to the reads, yields one record per CDR3 protein. Among fewer than 650,000 distinct CDR3 sequences listed, 40% were seen once. The sequencing here drew on cultured PBMCs, taken from culture after CMV antigen stimulation. Every receptor here comes from a human donor in good health (CMV status not recorded). Some clones in this sample may be carry-over from other donors' samples. CDR3s include the opening cysteine and the closing phenylalanine or tryptophan. Fields, in order: CDR3 protein, CDR3 DNA, D gene, V gene, J gene, clone size. The D gene is left open where the match is weak. Clone size is not always given. Where it is, it says once, few, many or a class for expanded clones.

CASNLLPLITDTQYF	TGTGCCAGCAACCTGCTTCCCCTCATCACAGATACGCAGTATTTT	-	TRBV6-1	TRBJ2-3	-
CASSPTLQGAPSTDTQYF	TGTGCCAGCAGCCCTACCCTACAGGGGGCACCTAGCACAGATACGCAGTATTTT	TRBD1	TRBV7-7	TRBJ2-3	-
CASSFDSPGNTIYF	TGTGCCAGCAGTTTCGATTCCCCTGGAAACACCATATATTTT	-	TRBV12-3/TRBV12-4	TRBJ1-3	-
CASSLGAGLGQFF	TGTGCCAGCAGCTTAGGAGCAGGGTTAGGGCAGTTCTTC	-	TRBV7-2	TRBJ2-1	-
CASSRTGPHQPQHF	TGTGCCAGCAGCCGGACAGGGCCCCATCAGCCCCAGCATTTT	TRBD1	TRBV6-1	TRBJ1-5	-
CASSLAGANEKLFF	TGTGCCAGCAGTTTAGCAGGGGCTAATGAAAAACTGTTTTTT	-	TRBV12-3/TRBV12-4	TRBJ1-4	many
CASSLGGAGTDTQYF	TGTGCCAGCAGCTTAGGGGGGGCAGGTACAGATACGCAGTATTTT	-	TRBV7-6	TRBJ2-3	many
CASSSGTGWHNEQFF	TGTGCCAGCAGTAGCGGGACAGGGTGGCACAATGAGCAGTTCTTC	TRBD1	TRBV12-3/TRBV12-4	TRBJ2-1	-
CASGGSFTYGYTF	TGTGCCAGCGGGGGCAGTTTTACCTATGGCTACACCTTC	-	TRBV2	TRBJ1-2	few
CASSQDYRQSQHTQYF	TGTGCCAGCAGCCAAGATTATCGACAGTCTCAGCATACGCAGTATTTT	-	TRBV14	TRBJ2-3	-
CASSFSTGGSEAFF	TGTGCCAGCAGCTTCTCGACAGGGGGGAGTGAAGCTTTCTTT	TRBD1	TRBV7-2	TRBJ1-1	few
CASSNWGVDTQYF	TGTGCCAGCAGCAACTGGGGCGTTGATACGCAGTATTTT	-	TRBV7-2	TRBJ2-3	-
CATQLAGVVEQYF	TGTGCCACCCAACTAGCGGGAGTGGTCGAGCAGTACTTC	TRBD2	TRBV10-3	TRBJ2-7	-
CASSLGGNNQPQHF	TGTGCCAGCAGCTTGGGGGGAAACAATCAGCCCCAGCATTTT	-	TRBV12-3/TRBV12-4	TRBJ1-5	few
CATWGPNPGAVTGELFF	TGTGCCACCTGGGGTCCTAACCCGGGGGCGGTCACCGGGGAGCTGTTTTTT	-	TRBV2	TRBJ2-2	-
CASGRPLAGVSGELFF	TGTGCCAGCGGACGCCCTCTAGCGGGGGTTTCCGGGGAGCTGTTTTTT	TRBD2	TRBV2	TRBJ2-2	-
CASSLFGIDTQYF	TGTGCCAGCAGTTTATTTGGAATAGATACGCAGTATTTT	-	TRBV28	TRBJ2-3	once
CASRNVETQYF	TGTGCCAGCAGAAACGTAGAGACCCAGTACTTC	-	TRBV7-6	TRBJ2-5	-
CSETGTGGETQYF	TGCAGCGAAACCGGGACAGGGGGCGAGACCCAGTACTTC	TRBD1	TRBV29-1	TRBJ2-5	few
CASSVDPRVDTEAFF	TGTGCCAGCAGCGTAGACCCCAGGGTCGATACTGAAGCTTTCTTT	-	TRBV9	TRBJ1-1	-
CASSLLRTAQFF	TGTGCCAGCAGCTTGTTGAGGACGGCGCAGTTCTTC	-	TRBV7-2	TRBJ2-1	few
CASSKTVRRGELFF	TGTGCCAGCAGCAAGACTGTCCGCCGCGGGGAGCTGTTTTTT	-	TRBV6-2/TRBV6-3	TRBJ2-2	-
CASSRTNFYNEQFF	TGTGCCAGCAGCCGGACTAATTTTTACAATGAGCAGTTCTTC	-	TRBV7-2	TRBJ2-1	few
CASSMDRSSGPQHF	TGTGCCAGCAGCATGGACAGGTCCTCTGGGCCCCAGCATTTT	TRBD1	TRBV7-8	TRBJ1-5	-
CASSPGTSITDTQYF	TGTGCCAGCAGCCCCGGGACTAGCATCACAGATACGCAGTATTTT	TRBD2	TRBV27	TRBJ2-3	-
CASSFIEGYGYTF	TGTGCCAGCAGTTTCATAGAGGGCTATGGCTACACCTTC	-	TRBV12-3/TRBV12-4	TRBJ1-2	-
CASSMYELSPLHF	TGTGCCAGCAGCATGTACGAACTTTCACCCCTCCACTTT	-	TRBV7-2	TRBJ1-6	few
CSSSPRATGTETQYF	TGTTCCAGTAGTCCCCGCGCGACAGGGACAGAGACCCAGTACTTC	TRBD1	TRBV19	TRBJ2-5	-
CASSGRDSHYEQYF	TGTGCCAGCAGCGGGAGGGACAGTCACTACGAGCAGTACTTC	-	TRBV7-6	TRBJ2-7	-
CASSLPPTRVGTEAFF	TGTGCCAGCAGCCTACCGCCAACAAGGGTCGGCACTGAAGCTTTCTTT	-	TRBV6-1	TRBJ1-1	many
CASSMGQYSNQPQHF	TGTGCCAGTAGTATGGGACAGTATAGCAATCAGCCCCAGCATTTT	TRBD1	TRBV19	TRBJ1-5	-
CASSYSRREAFF	TGTGCCAGCAGCTACAGCCGCCGTGAAGCTTTCTTT	-	TRBV7-6	TRBJ1-1	-
CASSLPSGSVNEQFF	TGTGCCAGCAGCTTACCTAGCGGGAGTGTCAATGAGCAGTTCTTC	TRBD2	TRBV7-8	TRBJ2-1	-
CASRPIGTAYNSPLHF	TGTGCCAGCAGGCCGATCGGGACCGCGTATAATTCACCCCTCCACTTT	-	TRBV28	TRBJ1-6	few
CASTSISGRADEQFF	TGTGCCAGCACGTCGATTAGCGGGAGGGCCGATGAGCAGTTCTTC	TRBD2	TRBV7-2	TRBJ2-1	many
CASSRTGSTDYGYTF	TGTGCCAGCAGCCGTACCGGGTCAACAGACTATGGCTACACCTTC	-	TRBV7-9	TRBJ1-2	-
CASRISRDGYTF	TGTGCCAGCAGGATCAGTCGGGATGGCTACACCTTC	-	TRBV12-3/TRBV12-4	TRBJ1-2	-
CASSEKTWTGVAGNQPQHF	TGTGCCAGCAGCGAAAAGACCTGGACAGGGGTCGCCGGCAATCAGCCCCAGCATTTT	TRBD1	TRBV7-8	TRBJ1-5	-
CASSGGLAGVSGQYF	TGTGCCAGCAGTGGGGGACTAGCGGGAGTCTCTGGGCAGTATTTT	TRBD2	TRBV2	TRBJ2-3	few